The next 31 T cell receptor beta chains were all read from a single sample in a study of cytomegalovirus exposure and HLA in healthy donors. Primers included in the PCR were 60 Vbeta and 13 Jbeta primers. TCRdb's copy holds only in-frame clones and misses some; the assay was immunoSEQ multiplex PCR. Among approximately 190,000 clones listed, around 82% were seen once. Sequenced: PBMCs. These receptors were obtained from a man in his forties in good health and CMV-seropositive.

The chain carries TRBV5-1 and TRBJ2-7; a weak D match, TRBD1 (6 bases). The CDR3 contains 16 residues. V lost 1 base and J 4 bases, leaving 18 bases between the germline ends. Germline V gives CDR1 SGHRS, CDR2 YFSETQ. The CDR3 loop reads CASSLRGSQGQYEQYF. Written as DNA, the CDR3 is TGCGCCAGCAGCTTGAGGGGGTCCCAGGGGCAATACGAGCAGTACTTC.

The J gene is TRBJ1-3, the V gene TRBV7-8; D is undetermined. In germline, CDR1 is SGHVS, CDR2 FQNEAQ. The CDR3 consists of 14 residues. V gave up 5 bases and J gave up 9 bases, with 17 bases separating them. CDR3 in DNA: TGTGCCAGCAGCCAGCTGGGGTCTGAGGGCACCATATATTTT. Its translation is CASSQLGSEGTIYF. Combining the CDR3 with reference TRBV7-8 and TRBJ1-3 gives the whole variable domain GAGVSQSPRYKVAKRGQDVALRCDPISGHVSLFWYQQALGQGPEFLTYFQNEAQLDKSGLPSDRFFAERPEGSVSTLKIQRTQQEDSAVYLCASSQLGSEGTIYFGEGSWLTVV.

The chain joins TRBV7-8 to TRBJ2-6; 13 bases are shared with TRBD2. Trimming removed 6 bases from V and 2 bases from J; junction bases left unmatched: 10. The germline V gene has CDR1 SGHVS and CDR2 FQNEAQ. There are 19 residues in the CDR3. In DNA, the CDR3 is TGTGCCAGCAGTTCGTCCGGGACTAGCGGGACGGCTGGGGCCAACGTCCTGACTTTC. It codes for CASSSSGTSGTAGANVLTF.

V is TRBV28 and J is TRBJ1-6; no clear D. V dropped 0 bases and J dropped 10 bases, with 10 bases sitting between them. This CDR3 is 14 amino acids long. Germline V gives CDR1 MDHEN, CDR2 SYDVKM. CDR3 residues: CASSLWEYESPLHF. The CDR3 nucleotides read TGTGCCAGCAGTTTATGGGAGTATGAATCACCCCTCCACTTT.

With respect to this clone: The junction departs from the called germline gene at one end, perhaps through a read error. This chain connects TRBV6-6 to TRBJ2-6, with 7 nucleotides matching TRBD2. The CDR3 totals 15 residues. The germline V gene has CDR1 MNHNY and CDR2 SVGAGI (reference sequence). The CDR3 bases are TGTGCCAGCAGTACCGGGGGGACTGGGGCCAACGGCCTGACTTTC. Protein product: CASSTGGTGANGLTF.

CDR3 region: CASSLLPPGGYTF. Written as DNA, the CDR3 is TGTGCCAGCAGCCTTCTGCCCCCGGGGGGATACACCTTC. V gene TRBV27 combines with J gene TRBJ1-2; weak D call: TRBD1 (5 bases). The germline gives CDR1 MNHEY, CDR2 SMNVEV (reference sequence). V was cut by 6 bases and J by 11 bases, with 19 bases left in between. CDR3 size: 13 residues.

The chain has TRBV5-1 and TRBJ2-1; D possibly corresponds to TRBD1 (6 bases). The CDR3 has 16 residues. The germline V gene encodes CDR1 SGHRS and CDR2 YFSETQ. The V and J ends lost 0 bases and 1 base respectively, with 11 bases between them. This chain's CDR3 is CASSLGGQSSYNEQFF. In DNA form, the CDR3 reads TGCGCCAGCAGCTTGGGCGGACAGAGTTCCTACAATGAGCAGTTCTTC.

This clone appeared once. The chain recombines TRBV4-1 with TRBJ2-7; 10 bases agree with TRBD2. The CDR3 runs 17 residues. V trimming: 1 base; J trimming: 0 bases; junction bases outside the gene matches: 6. Germline V lookup: CDR1 MGHRA, CDR2 YSYEKL. The CDR3 sequence is CASSQGASGSHSYEQYF. The CDR3 coding sequence is TGCGCCAGCAGCCAAGGGGCTAGCGGGAGTCACTCCTACGAGCAGTACTTC.

This sequence joins TRBV4-1 and TRBJ2-7; TRBD2 agrees at 7 bases. Germline V gives CDR1 MGHRA, CDR2 YSYEKL. CDR3 length: 15 residues. Germline trimming cut 1 base from V and 2 bases from J; bases unmatched to any gene: 5. The CDR3 is CASSQAGGTTYEQYF. The DNA of the CDR3 is TGCGCCAGCAGCCAAGCGGGAGGCACAACCTACGAGCAGTACTTC.

J is TRBJ1-2 and V is TRBV19; TRBD1 agrees at 8 bases. The CDR3 spans 14 residues. The germline V gene has CDR1 LNHDA and CDR2 SQIVND (reference sequence). Losses at the gene ends were 4 bases for V and 8 bases for J; bases not matched to a gene: 9. CDR3 nucleotides: TGTGCCAGTAGTACTCTGGACAGGGACGGAGGCTACACCTTC. Translated: CASSTLDRDGGYTF.

V gene TRBV6-5 combines with J gene TRBJ2-1; tentative D call: TRBD2 (6 bases). The CDR3 totals 15 residues. Germline CDR1 reads MNHEY; CDR2 reads SVGAGI. The V and J ends lost 6 bases and 9 bases respectively, with 21 bases between them. The CDR3, as DNA: TGTGCCAGCAGACAAACTAGTTGGGGGGTGGGTGAGCAGTTCTTC. Protein sequence: CASRQTSWGVGEQFF.

In this sample, this clone turned up once. The rearrangement uses TRBV6-5 and TRBJ1-5; D is uncertain. The CDR3 spans 14 residues. V was pared by 7 bases and J by 5 bases, with 15 bases between. Germline V gene sequence: CDR1 MNHEY, CDR2 SVGAGI. The CDR3: CASISSGGYQPQHF. The DNA for the CDR3 is TGTGCCAGCATTTCCTCGGGAGGGTATCAGCCCCAGCATTTT.

The chain has TRBV2 and TRBJ1-5; 8 bases map to TRBD1. The V gene's germline CDR1 is SNHLY and CDR2 FYNNEI. The CDR3 totals 16 residues. V shed 6 bases, J shed 2 bases, and the junction held 9 bases outside the gene matches. In nucleotides, the CDR3 is TGTGCCAGCAGCGCAAGAAAGACAGGGGGCAATCAGCCCCAGCATTTT. Translating it yields CASSARKTGGNQPQHF.

The rearrangement uses TRBV2 and TRBJ1-1; perhaps TRBD1 as D (5 bases). V was shortened by 10 bases and J by 5 bases, with 11 bases between the two germline ends. Germline CDR1 SNHLY, CDR2 FYNNEI. CDR3 length: 11 amino acids. CDR3 DNA sequence: TGTGCCACCCGGGGGGGTACTGAAGCTTTCTTT. Encoded protein: CATRGGTEAFF.

CDR3 in DNA: TGTGCCAGCAGCTTGGGGCCGGAGCAAAACTATGGCTACACCTTC. Amino acid sequence: CASSLGPEQNYGYTF. V is TRBV5-6 and J is TRBJ1-2; D not certain. The CDR3 is made up of 15 amino acids. V shed 0 bases and J shed 2 bases, with 11 bases lying between them. Germline V CDR1 and CDR2: SGHDT, YYEEEE.

This chain uses TRBV4-1 with TRBJ2-2; D is possibly TRBD2 (6 bases). This CDR3 region has 15 residues. In germline, CDR1 is MGHRA, CDR2 YSYEKL. Trimming removed 0 bases at V and 7 bases at J, with 12 bases between. In DNA, the CDR3 is TGCGCCAGCAGCCAAGAATTTCTAGCGAGCGGGGAGCTGTTTTTT. It specifies CASSQEFLASGELFF.

The chain combines TRBV9 with TRBJ2-7; D perhaps matches TRBD1 (5 bases). This CDR3 region has 15 residues. The germline V gene encodes CDR1 SGDLS and CDR2 YYNGEE. Trimming took 0 bases from V and 2 from J, leaving 12 bases between them. In DNA, the CDR3 is TGTGCCAGCAGCGTAGAGGCAGGGTACGCCTACGAGCAGTACTTC. Encoded protein: CASSVEAGYAYEQYF.

This sequence joins TRBV28 and TRBJ2-2; 13 bases line up with TRBD2. In germline, CDR1 is MDHEN, CDR2 SYDVKM. The CDR3 contains 18 residues. Unmatched junction bases numbered 10, after V lost 2 bases and J lost 7 bases. CDR3 amino acids: CASSLIGTSGRAGGELFF. DNA for the CDR3: TGTGCCAGCAGTTTAATCGGTACTAGCGGGAGGGCCGGCGGGGAGCTGTTTTTT.

This chain connects TRBV7-2 to TRBJ1-3; TRBD1 might be the D (6 bases). Germline lookup yields CDR1 SGHTA and CDR2 FQGNSA. Trimming stripped 5 bases from V and 6 bases from J, with 14 bases between. This CDR3 has 14 amino acids. CDR3 in amino acids: CASSIRGGLNTIYF. The CDR3 bases are TGTGCCAGCAGCATTAGGGGGGGACTAAACACCATATATTTT.

V usage is TRBV5-1 and J usage is TRBJ2-3; maybe TRBD2 (6 bases). This CDR3 region has 14 residues. CDR1 and CDR2 (germline): SGHRS, YFSETQ. V lost 4 bases to trimming and J lost 4 bases, with 13 bases between them. CDR3 in DNA: TGCGCCAGCAGCGTCCAGCGGGCTGCAGATACGCAGTATTTT. Translation: CASSVQRAADTQYF.

The rearrangement links TRBV15 to TRBJ1-4, with a tentative D call TRBD1 (6 bases). The germline gives CDR1 LNHNV, CDR2 YYDKDF (reference sequence). V was shortened by 6 bases and J by 8 bases, with 13 bases between the two germline ends. This CDR3 region has 13 residues. The CDR3 loop reads CATRAGDGEKLFF. In DNA form, the CDR3 reads TGTGCCACCAGGGCAGGGGATGGGGAAAAACTGTTTTTT.

The chain's CDR3 is CASSLSGPGETQYF. The CDR3 nucleotides are TGTGCCAGCAGCTTATCAGGGCCGGGTGAGACCCAGTACTTC. This rearrangement joins TRBV7-2 to TRBJ2-5; D may be TRBD1 (5 bases). The CDR3 contains 14 residues. Trimming pared 2 bases from V and 5 bases from J, leaving 12 bases between. CDR1 and CDR2 from the germline V gene are SGHTA and FQGNSA.

In its sample, this clone was seen a few times. The V call is TRBV19, the J call TRBJ1-1; 10 nucleotides match TRBD1. Per germline, CDR1 LNHDA and CDR2 SQIVND (reference sequence). The CDR3 consists of 15 residues. After removal of 5 bases from V and 1 base from J, the junction contained 4 bases not matched to a gene. The CDR3 DNA reads as TGTGCCAGTAGTTCTCGGACAGGGGGGAACACTGAAGCTTTCTTT. It translates to CASSSRTGGNTEAFF.

The chain carries TRBV19 and TRBJ1-1; D is perhaps TRBD1 (6 bases). The CDR3 consists of 14 residues. Trimming removed 8 bases from V and 6 bases from J, with 19 bases in between. Germline V gene sequence: CDR1 LNHDA, CDR2 SQIVND (reference sequence). The chain's CDR3 is CASALIGTRAEAFF. CDR3 sequence (DNA): TGTGCCAGTGCCTTAATCGGGACACGAGCTGAAGCTTTCTTT.

The chain is built from TRBV7-7 and TRBJ2-3; 9 bases are shared with TRBD2. The CDR3 consists of 15 residues. V trimming: 6 bases; J trimming: 3 bases; junction bases outside the gene matches: 7. CDR1 is SSHAT and CDR2 is FNYEAQ in the germline V gene (reference sequence). Here the CDR3 reads CASSRGLAKTDTQYF. The DNA for the CDR3 is TGTGCCAGCAGTCGTGGACTAGCGAAAACAGATACGCAGTATTTT. Filled out from reference TRBV7-7 and TRBJ2-3, the complete variable domain reads GAGVSQSPRYKVTKRGQDVTLRCDPISSHATLYWYQQALGQGPEFLTYFNYEAQPDKSGLPSDRFSAERPEGSISTLTIQRTEQRDSAMYRCASSRGLAKTDTQYFGPGTRLTVL.

The chain links TRBV19 to TRBJ2-6, with TRBD1 matching over 7 bases. The CDR3 contains 18 residues. Germline V gives CDR1 LNHDA, CDR2 SQIVND (reference sequence). With V trimmed by 3 bases and J by 0 bases, 8 bases remained unmatched. Here the CDR3 reads CASSIRGQPFSGANVLTF. In nucleotides, the CDR3 is TGTGCCAGTAGTATCCGGGGACAGCCTTTCTCTGGGGCCAACGTCCTGACTTTC.

The chain has TRBV7-9 and TRBJ2-5; TRBD2 might be the D (5 bases). Trimming left V 6 bases short and J 5 bases short, with 16 bases between. Germline CDR1 SEHNR, CDR2 FQNEAQ (reference sequence). This CDR3 region has 14 residues. DNA of the CDR3: TGTGCCAGCAGGGATAGTGGGCGCGGGGAGACCCAGTACTTC. Its protein is CASRDSGRGETQYF.

The rearrangement links TRBV18 to TRBJ2-5; tentatively, D is TRBD1 (5 bases). Germline V gene sequence: CDR1 KGHSH, CDR2 LQKENI. The CDR3 spans 13 residues. V lost 6 bases and J 5 bases, leaving 13 bases between the germline ends. The CDR3 sequence: CASSPNGAETQYF. The CDR3 coding sequence is TGTGCCAGCTCCCCAAATGGGGCGGAGACCCAGTACTTC.

The chain uses TRBV6-1 and TRBJ2-5, with 9 bases identical to TRBD1. The end of the DNA fits TRBJ2-7 better, so the J call may be wrong. The CDR3 covers 15 residues. From germline, CDR1 is MNHNS and CDR2 SASEGT. The CDR3 coding sequence is TGTGCCAGCAGAGCCCGGGACAGGGAAGCCTACGAGCAGTACTTC. This translates into CASRARDREAYEQYF.

The genes are TRBV5-1 and TRBJ2-1; D is perhaps TRBD2 (6 bases). CDR3 length equals 14 residues. The ends were cut back, 5 bases at V and 1 base at J, with 10 bases in the middle. The V gene's germline CDR1 is SGHRS and CDR2 YFSETQ. The CDR3 protein is CASRPGTSYNEQFF. The CDR3, as DNA: TGCGCCAGCAGACCCGGGACTTCCTACAATGAGCAGTTCTTC.

Here the CDR3 reads CASSLVLTGTGNTGELFF. The DNA for the CDR3 is TGTGCCAGCAGCTTGGTACTCACCGGGACAGGGAACACCGGGGAGCTGTTTTTT. The genes are TRBV5-5 and TRBJ2-2; 8 positions agree with TRBD1. Germline V gene lookup returns CDR1 SGHKS and CDR2 YYEKEE (reference sequence). With V trimmed by 0 bases and J by 1 base, 8 bases remained unmatched. CDR3 length: 18 residues.